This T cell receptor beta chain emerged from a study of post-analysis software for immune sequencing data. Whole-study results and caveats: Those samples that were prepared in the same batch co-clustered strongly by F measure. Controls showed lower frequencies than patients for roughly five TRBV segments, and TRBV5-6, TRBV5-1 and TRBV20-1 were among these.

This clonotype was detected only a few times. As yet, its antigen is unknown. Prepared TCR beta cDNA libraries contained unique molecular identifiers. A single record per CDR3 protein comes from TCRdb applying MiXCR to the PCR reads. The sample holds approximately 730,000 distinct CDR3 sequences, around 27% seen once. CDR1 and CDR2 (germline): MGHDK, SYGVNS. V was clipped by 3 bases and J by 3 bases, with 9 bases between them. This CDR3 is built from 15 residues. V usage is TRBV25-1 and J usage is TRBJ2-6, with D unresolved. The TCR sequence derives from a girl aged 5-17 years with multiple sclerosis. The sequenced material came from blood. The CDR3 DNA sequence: TGTGCCAGCAGTGACCCCGCCGGTGGGGCCAACGTCCTGACTTTC. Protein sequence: CASSDPAGGANVLTF.